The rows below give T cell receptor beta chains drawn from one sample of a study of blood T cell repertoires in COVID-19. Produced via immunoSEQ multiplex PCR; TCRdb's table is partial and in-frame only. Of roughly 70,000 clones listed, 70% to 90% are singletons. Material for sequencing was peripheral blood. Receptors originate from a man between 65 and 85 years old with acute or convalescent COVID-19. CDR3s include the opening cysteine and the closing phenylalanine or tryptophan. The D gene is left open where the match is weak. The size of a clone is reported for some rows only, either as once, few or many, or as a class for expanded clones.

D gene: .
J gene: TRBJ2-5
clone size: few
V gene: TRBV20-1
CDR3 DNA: TGCAGTGTTGGAGCCCAAGAGACCCAGTACTTC
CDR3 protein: CSVGAQETQYF

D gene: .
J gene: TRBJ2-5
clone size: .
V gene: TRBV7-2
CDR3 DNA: TGTGCCAGCACCCAGTACCAAGAGACCCAGTACTTC
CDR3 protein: CASTQYQETQYF

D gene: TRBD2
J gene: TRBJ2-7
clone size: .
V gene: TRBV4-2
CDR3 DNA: TGTGCCAGCAGCCTCATTGCTAGCGGGTCCTACGAGCAGTACTTC
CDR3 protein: CASSLIASGSYEQYF

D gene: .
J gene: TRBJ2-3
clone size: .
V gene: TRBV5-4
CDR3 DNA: TGTGCCAGCAGCAGAACTAGCTACTACACAGATACGCAGTATTTT
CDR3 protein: CASSRTSYYTDTQYF

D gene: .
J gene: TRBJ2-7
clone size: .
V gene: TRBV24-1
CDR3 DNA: TGTGCCACCAGTGATACAGGGACCTACGAGCAGTACTTC
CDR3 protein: CATSDTGTYEQYF

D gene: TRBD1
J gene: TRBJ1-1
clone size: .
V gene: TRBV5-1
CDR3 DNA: TGCGCCAGCAGCTATGGGACAGGGTCCACTGAAGCTTTCTTT
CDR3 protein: CASSYGTGSTEAFF

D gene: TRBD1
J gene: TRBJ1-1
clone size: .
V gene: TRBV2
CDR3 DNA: TGTGCCAGCAGCAAACAGGGGGAGGACACTGAAGCTTTCTTT
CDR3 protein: CASSKQGEDTEAFF

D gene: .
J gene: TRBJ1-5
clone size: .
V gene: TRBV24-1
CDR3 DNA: TGTGCCACCAGTCCAGGACAGACCTACAATCAGCCCCAGCATTTT
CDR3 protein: CATSPGQTYNQPQHF

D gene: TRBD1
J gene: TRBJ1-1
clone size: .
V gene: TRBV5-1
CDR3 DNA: TGCGCCAGCAGCCCCCCCACAGGGGGTGGCTCTGAAGCTTTCTTT
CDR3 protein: CASSPPTGGGSEAFF

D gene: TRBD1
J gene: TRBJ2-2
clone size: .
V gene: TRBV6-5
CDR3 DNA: TGTGCCAGCAATGGACAGGGGAACACCGGGGAGCTGTTTTTT
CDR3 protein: CASNGQGNTGELFF

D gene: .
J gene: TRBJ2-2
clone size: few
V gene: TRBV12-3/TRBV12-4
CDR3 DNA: TGTGCCAGCAGTTTAAGGGAGACCGGGGAGCTGTTTTTT
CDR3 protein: CASSLRETGELFF

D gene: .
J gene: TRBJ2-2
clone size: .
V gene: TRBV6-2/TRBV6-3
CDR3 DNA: TGTGCCAGCAGTTACTGGTCGGGGGTAGCCGGGGAGCTGTTTTTT
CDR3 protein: CASSYWSGVAGELFF

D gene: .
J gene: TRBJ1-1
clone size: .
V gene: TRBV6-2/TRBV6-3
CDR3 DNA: TGTGCCAGCAGTTACCTACCACGTGGGAGGGTGAACACTGAAGCTTTCTTT
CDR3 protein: CASSYLPRGRVNTEAFF

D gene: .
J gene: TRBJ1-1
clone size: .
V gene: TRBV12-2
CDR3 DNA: TGTGCAAGTCGCTCTTTAGAAGCTTTCTTT
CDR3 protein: CASRSLEAFF

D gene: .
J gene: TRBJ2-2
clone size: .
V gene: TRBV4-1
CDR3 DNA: TGCGCCAGCAGCCAAGGGGGATTGGTGGGGGCATTCGGGGAGCTGTTTTTT
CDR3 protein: CASSQGGLVGAFGELFF

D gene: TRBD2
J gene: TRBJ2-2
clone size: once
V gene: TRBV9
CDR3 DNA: TGTGCCAGCAGCGGAGCGGGGGGCCCCCCCCGGAACACCGGGGAGCTGTTTTTT
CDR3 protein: CASSGAGGPPRNTGELFF

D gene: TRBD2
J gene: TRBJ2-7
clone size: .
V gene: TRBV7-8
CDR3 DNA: TGTGCCAGCAGCCGGACTAGCGGGGTCTCCTACGAGCAGTACTTC
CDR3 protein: CASSRTSGVSYEQYF

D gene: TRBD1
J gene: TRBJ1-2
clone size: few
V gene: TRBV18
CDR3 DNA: TGTGCCAGCTCACCGGACAGGGGGAATGGCTACACCTTC
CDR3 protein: CASSPDRGNGYTF

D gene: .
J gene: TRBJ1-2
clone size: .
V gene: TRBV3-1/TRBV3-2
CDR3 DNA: TGTGCCAGCAGCCAAGATAACAGGGATATCGGCTACACCTTC
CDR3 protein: CASSQDNRDIGYTF

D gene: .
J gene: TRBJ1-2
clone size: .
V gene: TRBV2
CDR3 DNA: TGTGCCAGCAGGGGGAATCAGGGCAACTATGGCTACACCTTC
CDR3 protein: CASRGNQGNYGYTF

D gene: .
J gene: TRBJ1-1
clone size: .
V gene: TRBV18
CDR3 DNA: TGTGCCAGCTCACCCGCTTGGGCAAGGAACACTGAAGCTTTCTTT
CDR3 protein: CASSPAWARNTEAFF

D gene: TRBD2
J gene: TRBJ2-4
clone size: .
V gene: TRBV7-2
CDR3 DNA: TGTGCCAGCAGCTCATTTGGGGGCGGGGGGCAAAACATTCAGTACTTC
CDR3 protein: CASSSFGGGGQNIQYF

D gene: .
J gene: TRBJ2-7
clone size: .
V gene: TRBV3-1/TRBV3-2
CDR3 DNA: TGTGCCAGCAGCCAAGTGGGTAGGGGGGGCCTCTGGTCCTACGAGCAGTACTTC
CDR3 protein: CASSQVGRGGLWSYEQYF

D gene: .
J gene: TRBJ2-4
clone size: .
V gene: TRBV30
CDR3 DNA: TGTGCCTGGAGTCCCATGCCTCCCGGGCGGGTGAACATTCAGTACTTC
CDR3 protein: CAWSPMPPGRVNIQYF

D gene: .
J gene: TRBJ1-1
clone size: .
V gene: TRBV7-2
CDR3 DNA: TGTGCCAGCAGCTTAGAACAATTGAACACTGAAGCTTTCTTT
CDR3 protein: CASSLEQLNTEAFF

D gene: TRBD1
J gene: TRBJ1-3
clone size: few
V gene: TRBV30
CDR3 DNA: TGTGCCTGGACCCGGGACAGGGATGGCTCTGGAAACACCATATATTTT
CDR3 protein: CAWTRDRDGSGNTIYF

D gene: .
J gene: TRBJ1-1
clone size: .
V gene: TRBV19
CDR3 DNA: TGTGCCAGTAGCCCCCTCCAACAGGGTCAGCCTGAAGCTTTCTTT
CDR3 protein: CASSPLQQGQPEAFF